One TCR beta chain is described in this entry. TRAV and TRBV primers primed cDNA for both TCRalpha and TCRbeta. With a constant-region primer and a V-primer adapter, TCRs were subjected to roughly 20 PCR cycles of amplification. After the mRNA was isolated, it was amplified using in vitro transcription. Each CDR3 protein is one row after TCRdb ran MiXCR on the reads. The sample lists fewer than 8,000 distinct CDR3 sequences; over 55% were seen once. This sample is drawn from a study of low-dose radiotherapy and immunotherapy resistance in tumors. Study-wide context: Cohort 1 was given 0.5 Gy per fraction every 2 weeks, for 6.5 Gy total.

CDR1 SGHDN and CDR2 FVKESK come from the germline V gene. The CDR3 runs to 16 residues. The V end lost 2 bases, the J end lost 4 bases, and 16 bases lay between the germline ends. Donors were given nivolumab, ipilimumab, aspirin, low-dose cyclophosphamide and low-dose radiotherapy. Eligible patients had advanced solid tumors lacking tumor-infiltrating lymphocytes. The TCR sequence derives from a human donor with advanced metastatic prostate, ovarian, gallbladder or colorectal cancer (not recorded which). This table probably holds off-target reads from a library built for another chain. The chain carries TRBV14 and TRBJ2-3; D may be TRBD2 (6 bases). The CDR3 loop reads CASSQPAGSIADTQYF. The CDR3 DNA sequence: TGTGCCAGCAGCCAACCAGCGGGCTCTATCGCAGATACGCAGTATTTT. The full variable domain, with the rest looked up from reference TRBV14 and TRBJ2-3, is EAGVTQFPSHSVIEKGQTVTLRCDPISGHDNLYWYRRVMGKEIKFLLHFVKESKQDESGMPNNRFLAERTGGTYSTLKVQPAELEDSGVYFCASSQPAGSIADTQYFGPGTRLTVL.